Listed below are T cell receptor beta chains from one sample, sequenced in a study of blood T cell repertoires in COVID-19. The repertoire was sequenced with immunoSEQ multiplex PCR; TCRdb's copy has only in-frame clones and lacks some. The data show 150,000 or so clones, about four fifths seen once. The sample comprised peripheral blood. The receptors were gathered from a woman in her 70s with acute or convalescent COVID-19. The CDR3 runs from the conserved cysteine through the conserved F or W. D genes are given only for firm matches. Expanded clones get a size class; other rows say once, few or many, or leave the size out.

D: TRBD1
J: TRBJ1-6
V: TRBV18
size: NA
DNA: TGTGCCAGCGGGTTGGGGACAGCAAATTCACCCCTCCACTTT
CDR3: CASGLGTANSPLHF

D: TRBD2
J: TRBJ2-5
V: TRBV7-2
size: NA
DNA: TGTGCCAGCAGCTTAGGCCTAGCGGGAGAGACCCAGTACTTC
CDR3: CASSLGLAGETQYF

D: TRBD1
J: TRBJ2-1
V: TRBV6-1
size: NA
DNA: TGTGCCAGCAGTGAAAGGGGACAGATCTCCTACAATGAGCAGTTCTTC
CDR3: CASSERGQISYNEQFF

D: TRBD1
J: TRBJ2-7
V: TRBV12-3/TRBV12-4
size: many
DNA: TGTGCCAGCAGTCGGGACAGTCCCTACGAGCAGTACTTC
CDR3: CASSRDSPYEQYF

D: NA
J: TRBJ1-2
V: TRBV4-3
size: large
DNA: TGCGCCAGCAGCCGAAGGGAGTTTTCTAACTATGGCTACACCTTC
CDR3: CASSRREFSNYGYTF

D: TRBD1
J: TRBJ2-6
V: TRBV6-2/TRBV6-3
size: once
DNA: TGTGCCAGCAGTTCCTCACTAGACAGGGACTCTGGGGCCAACGTCCTGACTTTC
CDR3: CASSSSLDRDSGANVLTF

D: TRBD1
J: TRBJ1-4
V: TRBV2
size: NA
DNA: TGTGCCAGCAGTGTCTCCCGGACAGGGGGCCCTGAAAAACTGTTTTTT
CDR3: CASSVSRTGGPEKLFF

D: NA
J: TRBJ2-5
V: TRBV24-1
size: NA
DNA: TGTGCCACCAGTGATCCCGGGACACAAAAAGAGACCCAGTACTTC
CDR3: CATSDPGTQKETQYF

D: TRBD2
J: TRBJ2-5
V: TRBV7-2
size: few
DNA: TGTGCCAGCAGCTTAGCAGCGGGAGTTGGTCAAGAGACCCAGTACTTC
CDR3: CASSLAAGVGQETQYF

D: NA
J: TRBJ2-2
V: TRBV14
size: NA
DNA: TGTGCCAGCAGCCAAGCCGGTGGCGGGGGCCTTTACACCGGGGAGCTGTTTTTT
CDR3: CASSQAGGGGLYTGELFF

D: TRBD2
J: TRBJ2-5
V: TRBV6-5
size: NA
DNA: TGTGCCAGCAGTTACCTAGGACTAGCGGATGGAGAGACCCAGTACTTC
CDR3: CASSYLGLADGETQYF

D: NA
J: TRBJ1-4
V: TRBV19
size: NA
DNA: TGTGCCAGTAGTAGAAGACAGGCTTATGAAAAACTGTTTTTT
CDR3: CASSRRQAYEKLFF

D: NA
J: TRBJ2-3
V: TRBV10-3
size: NA
DNA: TGTGCCACCTCACCCACGGTAGCACTAACTAGCACAGATACGCAGTATTTT
CDR3: CATSPTVALTSTDTQYF

D: NA
J: TRBJ2-7
V: TRBV5-5
size: NA
DNA: TGTGCCAGCAGCTTTAACAGGGGAGGCTACGAGCAGTACTTC
CDR3: CASSFNRGGYEQYF

D: TRBD2
J: TRBJ2-7
V: TRBV30
size: once
DNA: TGTGCCTGGGATAGCGGGGGGGGATACACGCAGTACTTC
CDR3: CAWDSGGGYTQYF

D: NA
J: TRBJ2-3
V: TRBV9
size: NA
DNA: TGTGCCAGCAGCGTAGCTGTTGGAGGCACAGATACGCAGTATTTT
CDR3: CASSVAVGGTDTQYF